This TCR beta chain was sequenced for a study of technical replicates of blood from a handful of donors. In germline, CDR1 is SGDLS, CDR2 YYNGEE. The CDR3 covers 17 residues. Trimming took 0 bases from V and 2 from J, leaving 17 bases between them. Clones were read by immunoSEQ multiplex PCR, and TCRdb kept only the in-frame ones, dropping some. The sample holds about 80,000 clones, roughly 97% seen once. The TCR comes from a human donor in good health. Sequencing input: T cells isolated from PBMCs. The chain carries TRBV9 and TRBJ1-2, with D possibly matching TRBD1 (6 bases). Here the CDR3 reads CASSVDGGHRRNYGYTF. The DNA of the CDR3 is TGTGCCAGCAGCGTAGATGGGGGACACAGGAGGAACTATGGCTACACCTTC.